The 19 T cell receptor beta chains below all came from one sample that was sequenced in a study of cytomegalovirus exposure and HLA in healthy donors. Primers: 60 Vbeta forward and 13 Jbeta reverse. The assay was immunoSEQ multiplex PCR, and TCRdb's table has in-frame clones only and misses some. Counted here are roughly 98,000 clones, 77% occurring once; the ten biggest clones make up 6% to 8.5%. The sequenced sample consisted of PBMCs. The receptors stem from a female donor in good health and CMV-seronegative.

This rearrangement joins TRBV25-1 to TRBJ2-3, with 11 bases lining up with TRBD1. CDR3 length equals 15 residues. Germline V gene lookup returns CDR1 MGHDK and CDR2 SYGVNS. V trimming: 6 bases; J trimming: 3 bases; junction bases outside the gene matches: 5. The CDR3 DNA reads as TGTGCCAGCAGCATAAGGGACAGGGGGACAGATACGCAGTATTTT. Its translation is CASSIRDRGTDTQYF.

V gene TRBV7-9 combines with J gene TRBJ1-1, with 12 nucleotides matching TRBD1. The CDR3 length is 16 residues. V was pared by 3 bases and J by 4 bases, with 6 bases of the junction left unmatched. Germline-derived CDR1 and CDR2 are SEHNR and FQNEAQ (reference sequence). The CDR3 loop reads CASSFRDRGRSTEAFF. CDR3 nucleotide sequence: TGTGCCAGCAGCTTCCGGGACAGGGGGCGAAGCACTGAAGCTTTCTTT.

CDR3 sequence: CASSERWNTDTQYF. DNA of the CDR3: TGTGCCAGTAGCGAGCGATGGAACACAGATACGCAGTATTTT. This chain connects TRBV19 to TRBJ2-3, with no clear D. The CDR3 covers 14 residues. Germline V gene lookup returns CDR1 LNHDA and CDR2 SQIVND (reference sequence). Trimming shortened V by 6 bases and J by 2 bases, and 12 bases separated the two germline ends.

This chain uses TRBV9 with TRBJ2-7, with a weak D call TRBD2 (7 bases). V was pared by 0 bases and J by 7 bases, with 14 bases between. From germline, CDR1 is SGDLS and CDR2 YYNGEE. The CDR3 runs to 14 residues. CDR3 region: CASSVEVGGVEQYF. The CDR3 bases are TGTGCCAGCAGCGTAGAGGTAGGGGGGGTTGAGCAGTACTTC.

This clone was counted a few times. The rearrangement links TRBV4-3 to TRBJ2-5, with D perhaps matching TRBD2 (6 bases). The J call may be wrong; the DNA end is better matched by TRBJ2-7. CDR1 is LGHNA, CDR2 YSLEER, per germline. This CDR3 is built from 15 residues. This CDR3 reads CASSRSDGGVREQYF. The CDR3 bases are TGCGCCAGCAGCCGGTCGGACGGAGGGGTCCGCGAGCAGTACTTC.

The rearrangement links TRBV5-1 to TRBJ1-2, with 7 bases aligning to TRBD1. CDR1 and CDR2 (germline): SGHRS, YFSETQ. The CDR3 has 13 residues. With 5 bases clipped from V and 3 bases from J, the junction kept 4 bases outside the gene matches. As DNA, the CDR3 is TGCGCCAGCAGGGTTGACAGGGACTATGGCTACACCTTC. Its translation: CASRVDRDYGYTF.

This clone has a handful of counts. V and J are TRBV7-2 and TRBJ2-5; 9 nucleotides agree with TRBD2. Trimming removed 2 bases from V and 4 bases from J; junction bases left unmatched: 14. Germline lookup yields CDR1 SGHTA and CDR2 FQGNSA. CDR3 length: 18 residues. CDR3: CASSLIPRGSGSRETQYF. CDR3 bases: TGTGCCAGCAGCTTAATCCCCAGGGGTAGCGGGAGCCGAGAGACCCAGTACTTC.

CDR3 sequence: CASSEGQGAQTEAFF. The CDR3, as DNA: TGTGCCAGCAGTGAAGGACAGGGGGCGCAGACTGAAGCTTTCTTT. The chain is built from TRBV2 and TRBJ1-1; TRBD1 agrees at 10 bases. CDR3 length: 15 amino acids. Germline-derived CDR1 and CDR2 are SNHLY and FYNNEI. V was pared by 1 base and J by 5 bases, with 4 bases of the junction left unmatched.

There are a few counts of this clone. The CDR3 DNA reads TGCGCCACCACCGTCACAGGGGGCACTGAAGCTTTCTTT. The encoded protein is CATTVTGGTEAFF. The chain combines TRBV10-2 with TRBJ1-1; 8 bases map to TRBD1. CDR3 length: 13 residues. Germline V lookup: CDR1 WSHSY, CDR2 SAAADI. The ends lost 10 bases at V and 4 bases at J; junction bases unmatched: 8.

This clone has just one count. The chain links TRBV5-1 to TRBJ2-5, with D tentatively TRBD2 (6 bases). Germline V gives CDR1 SGHRS, CDR2 YFSETQ. The CDR3 covers 15 residues. V was cut by 0 bases and J by 4 bases, with 13 bases left in between. Here the CDR3 reads CASSLGGRGLETQYF. DNA for the CDR3: TGCGCCAGCAGCTTGGGAGGCCGGGGGTTAGAGACCCAGTACTTC. Based on the CDR3 plus reference TRBV5-1 and TRBJ2-5, the full variable domain is KAGVTQTPRYLIKTRGQQVTLSCSPISGHRSVSWYQQTPGQGLQFLFEYFSETQRNKGNFPGRFSGRQFSNSRSEMNVSTLELGDSALYLCASSLGGRGLETQYFGPGTRLLVL.

This chain connects TRBV9 to TRBJ2-3; 7 bases agree with TRBD2. The CDR3 consists of 15 residues. Trimming took 4 bases from V and 1 from J; bases not matched to a gene: 6. Per germline, CDR1 SGDLS and CDR2 YYNGEE. CDR3: CASSPIAGRTDTQYF. As DNA, the CDR3 is TGTGCCAGCAGCCCGATAGCGGGTCGCACAGATACGCAGTATTTT.

The V call is TRBV2, the J call TRBJ2-7, with D tentatively TRBD2 (5 bases). V lost 0 bases and J 0 bases, leaving 27 bases between the germline ends. Germline V lookup: CDR1 SNHLY, CDR2 FYNNEI. The CDR3 totals 21 residues. The CDR3 loop reads CASSEAGERTWTAISSYEQYF. In DNA form, the CDR3 reads TGTGCCAGCAGTGAAGCGGGTGAAAGAACCTGGACTGCGATCAGCTCCTACGAGCAGTACTTC.

The CDR3 region has the DNA TGTGCCAGCAGCTTGGGGTCAGGGGGCGTCTACGAGCAGTACTTC. Its translation: CASSLGSGGVYEQYF. The gene calls are TRBV5-6 and TRBJ2-7, with 8 bases that match TRBD1. Germline CDR1 reads SGHDT; CDR2 reads YYEEEE. The CDR3 spans 15 residues. The J segment lost 3 bases and the V segment lost 0 bases, leaving 5 bases of the junction unmatched.

This chain connects TRBV7-9 to TRBJ1-1, with TRBD1 as a possible D gene (5 bases). Trimming left V 5 bases short and J 4 bases short, with 11 bases between. This CDR3 spans 13 amino acids. Germline CDR1 SEHNR, CDR2 FQNEAQ (reference sequence). CDR3 protein: CASSVQGGTEAFF. The CDR3 bases are TGTGCCAGCAGCGTTCAGGGAGGCACTGAAGCTTTCTTT.

CDR3 protein: CASSISRGFNQPQHF. As DNA, the CDR3 is TGTGCCAGTAGTATCAGTCGGGGTTTCAATCAGCCCCAGCATTTT. This sequence joins TRBV19 and TRBJ1-5; D not certain. Looked up from germline, CDR1 is LNHDA and CDR2 is SQIVND (reference sequence). There are 15 residues in the CDR3. The V end was cut by 3 bases, the J end by 3 bases, with 12 bases between.

The V call is TRBV30, the J call TRBJ1-2; 8 bases are shared with TRBD1. Germline lookup yields CDR1 GTSNPN and CDR2 SVGIG (reference sequence). V gave up 3 bases and J gave up 8 bases; unmatched junction bases: 2. This CDR3 spans 11 amino acids. DNA for the CDR3: TGTGCCTGGAGAGACAGGGGAGGCTACACCTTC. It specifies CAWRDRGGYTF.

This clone was detected once. This chain connects TRBV7-9 to TRBJ2-2, with 8 bases matching TRBD1. The V gene end was trimmed by 1 base and the J gene end by 5 bases; junction bases not matched to a gene: 9. Germline CDR1 SEHNR, CDR2 FQNEAQ (reference sequence). CDR3 length: 17 residues. The CDR3 DNA is TGTGCCAGCAGCTTAGTATGGACAGGGTTGAGGACCGGGGAGCTGTTTTTT. Its translation is CASSLVWTGLRTGELFF.

The chain recombines TRBV5-1 with TRBJ2-7, with 10 bases matching TRBD1. Germline V lookup: CDR1 SGHRS, CDR2 YFSETQ. Unmatched junction bases numbered 4, after V lost 1 base and J lost 6 bases. CDR3 length: 14 residues. CDR3 nucleotides: TGCGCCAGCAGCTTGACGGGACAGGGGACCGAGCAGTACTTC. Translated: CASSLTGQGTEQYF.

This clone was counted only a few times. The J gene is TRBJ1-3, the V gene TRBV6-1; 8 bases fit TRBD1. Germline lookup yields CDR1 MNHNS and CDR2 SASEGT. V gave up 1 base and J gave up 16 bases; unmatched junction bases: 6. The CDR3 runs 12 residues. The CDR3 sequence: CASSEVGQVTYF. The CDR3 DNA reads as TGTGCCAGCAGTGAAGTGGGACAGGTGACCTATTTT.